The TCR beta chain under discussion was sequenced for a study of blood T cell repertoires in COVID-19. CDR3 length equals 15 residues. Looked up from germline, CDR1 is GTSNPN and CDR2 is SVGIG (reference sequence). The V and J ends lost 4 bases and 0 bases respectively, with 14 bases between them. This table comes from immunoSEQ multiplex PCR, and its TCRdb copy is limited to in-frame clones, with some not included. This table has about 99,000 clones, around 83% appearing once. The specimen sequenced was peripheral blood. The chain has TRBV30 and TRBJ2-3; weak D call: TRBD2 (6 bases). This sequence originates from a man in his 70s with active or convalescent COVID-19. The CDR3 DNA reads TGTGCCTGGACCCCAGCGGGCTCTAGCACAGATACGCAGTATTTT. It encodes CAWTPAGSSTDTQYF. Full variable domain (missing parts from reference TRBV30 and TRBJ2-3): SQTIHQWPATLVQPVGSPLSLECTVEGTSNPNLYWYRQAAGRGLQLLFYSVGIGQISSEVPQNLSASRPQDRQFILSSKKLLLSDSGFYLCAWTPAGSSTDTQYFGPGTRLTVL.